The next 18 T cell receptor beta chains were all read from a single sample in a study of blood T cell repertoires in COVID-19. Some clones are missing from TCRdb's copy, which holds only in-frame ones; the method was immunoSEQ multiplex PCR. Here the sample spans tens of thousands of clones, 65% to 85% being singletons. Source material: peripheral blood. These receptors were obtained from a human donor in a cohort sampled during active COVID-19.

This clone has a single count. This chain joins TRBV9 and TRBJ2-1; 7 bases are shared with TRBD2. With V trimmed by 4 bases and J by 0 bases, 7 bases remained unmatched. This CDR3 comprises 16 residues. Germline V CDR1 and CDR2: SGDLS, YYNGEE. The chain's CDR3 is CASSFGLVGSYNEQFF. The CDR3 DNA is TGTGCCAGCAGCTTCGGACTAGTAGGCTCCTACAATGAGCAGTTCTTC.

CDR3 nucleotide sequence: TGCGCCAGCAGCTTGATGGAGGGTACGTACAATGAGCAGTTCTTC. Translating it yields CASSLMEGTYNEQFF. The chain combines TRBV5-1 with TRBJ2-1, with a tentative D call TRBD2 (6 bases). The CDR3 totals 15 residues. In germline, CDR1 is SGHRS, CDR2 YFSETQ. Trimming took 1 base from V and 4 from J, leaving 12 bases between them.

This chain uses TRBV5-6 with TRBJ2-1; D is uncertain. Germline loops: CDR1 SGHDT, CDR2 YYEEEE. V gave up 2 bases and J gave up 8 bases, with 8 bases separating them. This CDR3 is 12 amino acids long. Here the CDR3 reads CASSFLADEQFF. CDR3 bases: TGTGCCAGCAGCTTTCTCGCAGATGAGCAGTTCTTC.

This chain connects TRBV2 to TRBJ1-5, with TRBD1 as a possible D gene (5 bases). V gave up 1 base and J gave up 6 bases, with 13 bases separating them. This CDR3 contains 15 residues. Germline V CDR1 and CDR2: SNHLY, FYNNEI. CDR3 coding DNA: TGTGCCAGCAGTGAAGGGGGGAGGGCGACTCAGCCCCAGCATTTT. Protein product: CASSEGGRATQPQHF. Full variable domain (remainder filled in from reference TRBV2 and TRBJ1-5): EPEVTQTPSHQVTQMGQEVILRCVPISNHLYFYWYRQILGQKVEFLVSFYNNEISEKSEIFDDQFSVERPDGSNFTLKIRSTKLEDSAMYFCASSEGGRATQPQHFGDGTRLSIL.

The chain has TRBV5-1 and TRBJ2-6, with D uncertain. The CDR3 runs to 18 residues. Germline V gene sequence: CDR1 SGHRS, CDR2 YFSETQ. The V and J ends lost 7 bases and 0 bases respectively, with 20 bases between them. The CDR3 here is CASGTGLASNSGANVLTF. Here the CDR3 DNA reads TGCGCCAGCGGCACCGGCTTAGCTTCTAACTCTGGGGCCAACGTCCTGACTTTC.

The V and J genes are TRBV27 and TRBJ2-2; no clear D. From germline, CDR1 is MNHEY and CDR2 SMNVEV (reference sequence). V gave up 3 bases and J gave up 6 bases, with 8 bases separating them. The CDR3 is made up of 13 amino acids. The DNA for the CDR3 is TGTGCCAGCAGTTTGTTAGATTCCGGGGAGCTGTTTTTT. It yields the protein CASSLLDSGELFF.

This clone was seen a single time. The V and J genes are TRBV9 and TRBJ2-1; no clear D. The germline gives CDR1 SGDLS, CDR2 YYNGEE. The V end lost 1 base, the J end lost 9 bases, and 11 bases lay between the germline ends. The CDR3 sequence is 13 residues long. The CDR3 DNA reads as TGTGCCAGCAGCGTATCTAGAACGGGTGAGCAGTTCTTC. It is translated as CASSVSRTGEQFF.

V is TRBV7-8 and J is TRBJ2-2; TRBD2 agrees at 8 bases. Germline V lookup: CDR1 SGHVS, CDR2 FQNEAQ. The CDR3 sequence is 13 residues long. Unmatched junction bases numbered 2, after V lost 5 bases and J lost 6 bases. CDR3 sequence reads: CASSAGLAGELFF. The CDR3 DNA is TGTGCCAGCAGCGCGGGACTAGCCGGGGAGCTGTTTTTT.

This clone was detected only once. The chain uses TRBV28 and TRBJ2-1; possible D gene TRBD1, 5 bases. Germline V gene data show CDR1 as MDHEN and CDR2 as SYDVKM. The CDR3 runs 16 residues. Trimming stripped 1 base from V and 0 bases from J, with 10 bases between. The CDR3 protein is CASSLSRTYSYNEQFF. The DNA for the CDR3 is TGTGCCAGCAGTTTATCGAGGACATACTCCTACAATGAGCAGTTCTTC.

V is TRBV2 and J is TRBJ2-2; D is ambiguous. There are 13 residues in the CDR3. Germline V gene data show CDR1 as SNHLY and CDR2 as FYNNEI. The V end lost 7 bases, the J end lost 4 bases, and 10 bases lay between the germline ends. The CDR3 reads CASKRSPTGELFF. As DNA, the CDR3 is TGTGCCAGCAAGAGGTCCCCCACCGGGGAGCTGTTTTTT.

This chain uses TRBV7-9 with TRBJ1-1, with TRBD1 matching over 7 bases. V was pared by 5 bases and J by 1 base, with 4 bases of the junction left unmatched. CDR1 is SEHNR, CDR2 FQNEAQ, per germline (reference sequence). The CDR3 is made up of 14 amino acids. CDR3 nucleotides: TGTGCCAGCAGCCCAGACAGGGCGAACACTGAAGCTTTCTTT. As protein: CASSPDRANTEAFF.

This clone showed up just once. The chain links TRBV19 to TRBJ1-1; maybe TRBD1 (6 bases). The CDR3 loop spans 14 amino acids. The ends were cut back, 5 bases at V and 2 bases at J, with 12 bases in the middle. Germline values: CDR1 LNHDA, CDR2 SQIVND (reference sequence). Here the CDR3 reads CASSGWTDNTEAFF. In nucleotides, the CDR3 is TGTGCCAGTAGTGGATGGACAGACAACACTGAAGCTTTCTTT.

V and J are TRBV5-1 and TRBJ2-3, with 7 bases identical to TRBD2. The germline CDR1 and CDR2 sequences are SGHRS and YFSETQ. The V segment lost 0 bases and the J segment 5 bases; nucleotides outside the gene matches: 6. This CDR3 region has 15 residues. In nucleotides, the CDR3 is TGCGCCAGCAGCTTGGCCGGGGGGTCTGTAGATACGCAGTATTTT. This sequence encodes CASSLAGGSVDTQYF. The variable domain in full, completed from reference TRBV5-1 and TRBJ2-3, reads KAGVTQTPRYLIKTRGQQVTLSCSPISGHRSVSWYQQTPGQGLQFLFEYFSETQRNKGNFPGRFSGRQFSNSRSEMNVSTLELGDSALYLCASSLAGGSVDTQYFGPGTRLTVL.

The V gene is TRBV28, the J gene TRBJ1-1, with D possibly being TRBD1 (5 bases). Trimming pared 6 bases from V and 0 bases from J, leaving 11 bases between. The germline CDR1 and CDR2 sequences are MDHEN and SYDVKM. This CDR3 has 14 residues. Written as DNA, the CDR3 is TGTGCCAGCAGGGTGGGGGGGTTGAACACTGAAGCTTTCTTT. This translates into CASRVGGLNTEAFF.

The V and J genes are TRBV6-5 and TRBJ2-3; D remains ambiguous. Germline-derived CDR1 and CDR2 are MNHEY and SVGAGI. V dropped 5 bases and J dropped 3 bases, with 12 bases sitting between them. This CDR3 has 14 amino acids. Here the CDR3 reads CASSRNYYTDTQYF. The CDR3 DNA sequence: TGTGCCAGCAGTCGAAACTATTATACAGATACGCAGTATTTT.

About this clone: This sample includes further DNA sequences coding for the same CDR3. The V gene is TRBV9, the J gene TRBJ2-1; 8 bases are shared with TRBD2. The CDR3 has 15 residues. Germline V CDR1 and CDR2: SGDLS, YYNGEE. V shed 0 bases, J shed 6 bases, and the junction held 5 bases outside the gene matches. The CDR3 sequence: CASSVAGGPGNEQFF. CDR3 bases: TGTGCCAGCAGCGTAGCGGGGGGGCCGGGCAATGAGCAGTTCTTC. The full variable domain, completed using reference TRBV9 and TRBJ2-1, is DSGVTQTPKHLITATGQRVTLRCSPRSGDLSVYWYQQSLDQGLQFLIQYYNGEERAKGNILERFSAQQFPDLHSELNLSSLELGDSALYFCASSVAGGPGNEQFFGPGTRLTVL.

The chain recombines TRBV6-5 with TRBJ2-3; a weak D match, TRBD2 (6 bases). The germline V and J ends were trimmed by 10 bases and 0 bases, with 14 bases remaining between them. The CDR3 runs 14 residues. Germline V gene lookup returns CDR1 MNHEY and CDR2 SVGAGI. CDR3 region: CATRLGTSTDTQYF. In nucleotides, the CDR3 is TGTGCCACCCGTTTGGGGACTAGCACAGATACGCAGTATTTT.

The V call is TRBV13, the J call TRBJ1-1; D is unresolved. In germline, CDR1 is PRHDT, CDR2 FYEKMQ (reference sequence). The CDR3 runs 13 residues. V lost 1 base, J lost 6 bases, and 9 bases lay in between. CDR3 amino acids: CASSLAPRAEAFF. The CDR3 DNA follows: TGTGCCAGCAGCTTAGCCCCGAGGGCTGAAGCTTTCTTT.